This is a list of T cell receptor beta chains from one sample in a study of graft-versus-host responses after intestinal transplantation. Assay: immunoSEQ multiplex PCR; the TCRdb copy retains only in-frame clones and omits some. The sample has some 24,000 clones; roughly 85% are singletons. This specimen consisted of PBMCs, obtained just over 450 days after intestinal transplant. These receptor sequences come from a human patient who received an intestinal transplant, so some T cells may come from the graft donor. CDR3s include the opening cysteine and the closing phenylalanine or tryptophan. D genes are given only for firm matches. The size of a clone is reported for some rows only, either as once, few or many, or as a class for expanded clones.

J gene | D gene | V gene | clone size | CDR3 DNA | CDR3 protein
TRBJ2-1 | NA | TRBV12-2 | NA | TGTGCAAGTCGCCATCAGGATACCGGACTAGCGGGAGTAAACCTCTACAATGAGCAGTTCTTC | CASRHQDTGLAGVNLYNEQFF
TRBJ2-5 | NA | TRBV29-1 | NA | TGCAGCGCAGGACTGTATGAGACCCAGTACTTC | CSAGLYETQYF
TRBJ2-1 | NA | TRBV5-1 | NA | TGCGCCAGCAGCTTGGGACACAATGAGCAGTTCTTC | CASSLGHNEQFF
TRBJ2-1 | NA | TRBV7-8 | NA | TGTGCCAGCAGCTTAGCTGGCCAAATCCGAGCCTACAATGAGCAGTTCTTC | CASSLAGQIRAYNEQFF
TRBJ2-7 | NA | TRBV6-5 | NA | TGTGCCAGCAGGGGGTACGAGCAGTACTTC | CASRGYEQYF
TRBJ1-4 | NA | TRBV27 | NA | TGTGCCAGCAGTTTTTCTCCGACTGGGGTTAATGAAAAACTGTTTTTT | CASSFSPTGVNEKLFF
TRBJ2-2 | TRBD1 | TRBV2 | once | TGTGCCAGCAGTTTCGACAGGGGGTCCACCGGGGAGCTGTTTTTT | CASSFDRGSTGELFF
TRBJ1-5 | NA | TRBV30 | few | TGTGCCTGGAGTGTATATCCCAGCAATCAGCCCCAGCATTTT | CAWSVYPSNQPQHF
TRBJ2-3 | NA | TRBV29-1 | NA | TGCAGCACCGTTCAGGGGTGGGAAGCCCCAGATACGCAGTATTTT | CSTVQGWEAPDTQYF
TRBJ1-2 | NA | TRBV30 | NA | TGTGCCTGGAAGTTTGGGGGAATTCTTGGCTACACCTTC | CAWKFGGILGYTF
TRBJ2-5 | NA | TRBV4-2 | NA | TGTGCCAGCAGCCAAAATTCCAGGGGGGTCGAAGAGACCCAGTACTTC | CASSQNSRGVEETQYF
TRBJ2-1 | NA | TRBV6-6 | NA | TGTGCCAGCAGTTACGACACCAGCTCCTACAATGAGCAGTTCTTC | CASSYDTSSYNEQFF
TRBJ2-6 | NA | TRBV19 | NA | TGTGCCAGTAGTATAAGGGGGGCTGCGGCTGGGGCCAACGTCCTGACTTTC | CASSIRGAAAGANVLTF
TRBJ1-1 | NA | TRBV5-4 | NA | TGTGCCAGCAGCTTGGTGAACAGTATGAACACTGAAGCTTTCTTT | CASSLVNSMNTEAFF
TRBJ1-5 | TRBD1 | TRBV6-5 | NA | TGTGCCAGCAGTTACTCGAGGGGGCACAATCAGCCCCAGCATTTT | CASSYSRGHNQPQHF
TRBJ2-7 | TRBD2 | TRBV27 | NA | TGTGCCAGCAGTTCCCTAGCGGGGCTGATATCCTACGAGCAGTACTTC | CASSSLAGLISYEQYF
TRBJ1-4 | NA | TRBV9 | NA | TGTGCCAGCAGCCCAGGGTCAACTAATGAAAAACTGTTTTTT | CASSPGSTNEKLFF
TRBJ2-2 | NA | TRBV13 | NA | TGTGCCAGCAGCTTAGTACAGGGTGGGACCGGGGAGCTGTTTTTT | CASSLVQGGTGELFF
TRBJ2-7 | TRBD1 | TRBV5-1 | NA | TGCGCCAGCAGACGGGGACAGGCTCGCGAGCAGTACTTC | CASRRGQAREQYF
TRBJ1-4 | NA | TRBV29-1 | NA | TGCAGCGTTGAGAGAGTTGCAACTAATGAAAAACTGTTTTTT | CSVERVATNEKLFF
TRBJ2-7 | NA | TRBV30 | NA | TGTGCCTGGGAGGGGGATCGGGACCGACCCTACGAGCAGTACTTC | CAWEGDRDRPYEQYF
TRBJ2-3 | TRBD2 | TRBV7-9 | once | TGTGCCAGCAGCTTGGGGACTAGCGTCACAGATACGCAGTATTTT | CASSLGTSVTDTQYF
TRBJ2-1 | TRBD1 | TRBV18 | once | TGTGCCAGCGCGGGACAGGGCAAAGATGAGCAGTTCTTC | CASAGQGKDEQFF
TRBJ2-5 | NA | TRBV7-8 | NA | TGTGCCAGCAGACCACGGGCGGTCGAGACCCAGTACTTC | CASRPRAVETQYF
TRBJ2-7 | NA | TRBV7-9 | NA | TGTGCCAGCAGCCGGGGGAACGAGCAGTACTTC | CASSRGNEQYF
TRBJ2-2 | NA | TRBV5-4 | NA | TGTGCCAGCAGAATAGGGCCAGGGAGCGAGTGGGACACCGGGGAGCTGTTTTTT | CASRIGPGSEWDTGELFF
TRBJ2-3 | NA | TRBV2 | NA | TGTGCCAGCAGTGAAGGAAGAGGGGGGACCACAGATACGCAGTATTTT | CASSEGRGGTTDTQYF
TRBJ2-1 | NA | TRBV5-1 | NA | TGCGCCAGCAGCTTGTTCGGCGAGCAGTTCTTC | CASSLFGEQFF
TRBJ1-3 | NA | TRBV9 | NA | TGTGCCAGCAGCCCCAACCCGGGTCCTGGAAACACCATATATTTT | CASSPNPGPGNTIYF
TRBJ2-4 | NA | TRBV14 | few | TGTGCCAGCAGCCCAACGACCCGGCCCGCCAAAAACATTCAGTACTTC | CASSPTTRPAKNIQYF
TRBJ2-7 | TRBD1 | TRBV7-6 | NA | TGTGCCAGCAGCTTAGGGGACAGGACCTACGAGCAGTACTTC | CASSLGDRTYEQYF
TRBJ2-1 | NA | TRBV5-1 | NA | TGCGCCAGCAGCTTAGATCAGCCCTCCTACAATGAGCAGTTCTTC | CASSLDQPSYNEQFF
TRBJ2-5 | TRBD1 | TRBV5-4 | NA | TGTGCCAGCAGCTTGGGCTGGACAGGGGGGGAGACCCAGTACTTC | CASSLGWTGGETQYF
TRBJ2-4 | NA | TRBV7-9 | NA | TGTGCCAGCAGCTCGACCGTCGGGAAAAACATTCAGTACTTC | CASSSTVGKNIQYF
TRBJ1-4 | TRBD1 | TRBV6-1 | NA | TGTGCCAGCAGTGAGCCGACAGGGCGGGATGAAAAACTGTTTTTT | CASSEPTGRDEKLFF
TRBJ1-1 | NA | TRBV5-5 | few | TGTGCCAGCAGCTTGGACATTAACCCTGAAGCTTTCTTT | CASSLDINPEAFF
TRBJ2-1 | TRBD1 | TRBV6-1 | few | TGTGCCAGCAGAGGACAGGGTTCCTACAATGAGCAGTTCTTC | CASRGQGSYNEQFF
TRBJ2-7 | NA | TRBV7-2 | NA | TGTGCCAGCAGCTTAGTCGGTGACAGGATCTACGAGCAGTACTTC | CASSLVGDRIYEQYF
TRBJ2-5 | NA | TRBV29-1 | NA | TGCAGCGTTACTATGCCAACGGGACAAGAGACCCAGTACTTC | CSVTMPTGQETQYF
TRBJ2-1 | TRBD2 | TRBV5-6 | NA | TGTGCCAGCAGCTTCACCGGCGGGAGATTGGATGAGCAGTTCTTC | CASSFTGGRLDEQFF
TRBJ2-4 | NA | TRBV30 | once | TGTGCCTGGAGTCCCAGGGGGGACATTCAGTACTTC | CAWSPRGDIQYF
TRBJ1-1 | NA | TRBV18 | NA | TGTGCCAGCTCACCTTTACAGGGCGGTGGCACTGAAGCTTTCTTT | CASSPLQGGGTEAFF
TRBJ2-1 | NA | TRBV5-4 | NA | TGTGCCAGCAGCTTGGGGGGAAATTCCAGCCCCTACAATGAGCAGTTCTTC | CASSLGGNSSPYNEQFF
TRBJ2-3 | TRBD2 | TRBV6-1 | few | TGTGCCAGCAGCCGACTAGCGGGGGGCACAGATACGCAGTATTTT | CASSRLAGGTDTQYF
TRBJ1-3 | NA | TRBV6-5 | NA | TGTGCCAGCAGTTACTCAGGCAGGGAAAGAGGAAACACCATATATTTT | CASSYSGRERGNTIYF
TRBJ2-5 | NA | TRBV29-1 | once | TGCAGCGTTATTCGGCCGGGCCAAGAGACCCAGTACTTC | CSVIRPGQETQYF
TRBJ1-1 | NA | TRBV12-5 | NA | TGTGCTAGTGGTTTGGTGGGGGGGAACATTGAAGCTTTCTTT | CASGLVGGNIEAFF
TRBJ1-1 | NA | TRBV28 | NA | TGTGCCAGCAGTTTACTCGGAGAGGTGGGTACTGAAGCTTTCTTT | CASSLLGEVGTEAFF
TRBJ2-3 | TRBD2 | TRBV5-4 | NA | TGTGCCAGCAGCTTGAAACTAGCGGGAGGCGCAGATACGCAGTATTTT | CASSLKLAGGADTQYF
TRBJ2-7 | NA | TRBV19 | NA | TGTGCCACCCGAATGGGGAGCTCCTACGAGCAGTACTTC | CATRMGSSYEQYF
TRBJ2-1 | NA | TRBV30 | NA | TGTGCCTGGAGCCACAGTTCTAATGAGCAGTTCTTC | CAWSHSSNEQFF
TRBJ2-3 | NA | TRBV19 | NA | TGTGCCAGTAGTTCTCAGGGCTTGGGGGATACGCAGTATTTT | CASSSQGLGDTQYF
TRBJ2-7 | TRBD1 | TRBV27 | once | TGTGCCAGCAGTTCGGGGACAGGGTACGAGCAGTACTTC | CASSSGTGYEQYF
TRBJ1-2 | TRBD1 | TRBV7-3 | NA | TGTGCCAGCAGTTCCGGGACAGGGCATGGCTACACCTTC | CASSSGTGHGYTF
TRBJ2-1 | TRBD2 | TRBV5-1 | NA | TGCGCCAGCCAACTGGGTAGCGGGAGCTCCTACAATGAGCAGTTCTTC | CASQLGSGSSYNEQFF
TRBJ2-1 | NA | TRBV30 | NA | TGTGCCTGGAGTTCCGAATGGACAGTGCGGCCCCTCCACAATGAGCAGTTCTTC | CAWSSEWTVRPLHNEQFF
TRBJ2-1 | TRBD1 | TRBV5-1 | NA | TGCGCCAGCAGCTGGGGACAGGGGGCGGGCAATGAGCAGTTCTTC | CASSWGQGAGNEQFF
TRBJ2-7 | NA | TRBV7-3 | NA | TGTGCCAGCGCCCGATCTCCCCGACTTGGGCCCACCCCCTACGAGCAGTACTTC | CASARSPRLGPTPYEQYF